This T cell receptor beta chain was found in a study of T cell responses to AZD1222 COVID-19 vaccine. Across the whole study: Whether given at about 4 or about 12 weeks, second doses were pooled.

Profiled with immunoSEQ multiplex PCR; TCRdb holds only in-frame clones, not every one. Of 120,000 or so clones listed, 85% to 90% are singletons. Overall study results and limits: Spike-specific TCR breadth and depth grew following two AZD1222 doses. Clonal diversity may have been underestimated in mostly white British donors. Spike-wide vaccine-associated CD4 TCRs dominated at 160-218 and 743-854.

With respect to this clone: Antigen unknown.

The sequencing used peripheral blood, collected on day 0 of AZD1222 vaccination. This receptor was identified in an adult in good health.

For the CDR3, the DNA is TGTGCCTGGAGTAGCATGGACAGGGGGAGAGCTTTCTTT. Translated: CAWSSMDRGRAFF. The rearrangement uses TRBV30 and TRBJ1-1, with 10 bases aligning to TRBD1. The CDR3 covers 13 residues. Germline loops: CDR1 GTSNPN, CDR2 SVGIG (reference sequence). The J segment lost 10 bases and the V segment lost 2 bases, leaving 7 bases of the junction unmatched.